Here is one T cell receptor (beta chain) with its context. Its specificity is not known. Germline is not matched at one junction end, which may reflect a read error. Germline lookup yields CDR1 SEHNR and CDR2 FQNEAQ (reference sequence). The CDR3 is 14 residues long. The sample belongs to a study of T cell repertoires in cytomegalovirus infection. Study context: Recently identified HLA-C-restricted and well-studied HLA-B-restricted CMV epitopes were used.

MiXCR, applied by TCRdb to the reads, yields one record per CDR3 protein. The sample records approximately 990,000 distinct CDR3 sequences, approximately 31% being singletons. This clonotype originated in a human donor in good health (CMV status not recorded). Some clones in this sample may be carry-over from other donors' samples. This material consisted of cultured CD8+ T cells from PBMCs, taken from culture after CMV antigen stimulation. V is TRBV7-9 and J is TRBJ1-3, with a tentative D call TRBD1 (5 bases). The CDR3 region has the DNA TGTGCCAACAGCTCGGGACTCTCTGGAAACACCATATATTTT. Residues: CANSSGLSGNTIYF.